The 29 T cell receptor beta chains reported below all come from one sample, sequenced in a study of T cell changes during pregnancy in multiple sclerosis. Libraries were prepared by immunoSEQ multiplex PCR; TCRdb keeps only in-frame clonotypes and omits some of them. The table lists over 60,000 clones, around 91% of them singletons. The sequencing used peripheral blood, collected in the third trimester of pregnancy. Receptors originate from a female donor in good health, enrolled as a control in a pregnancy study.

The CDR3 reads CASSLGASGRSQETQYF. CDR3 sequence (DNA): TGTGCCAGCAGTTTAGGGGCTAGCGGGAGGTCACAAGAGACCCAGTACTTC. This sequence joins TRBV28 and TRBJ2-5; 11 nucleotides align to TRBD2. The V gene end was trimmed by 2 bases and the J gene end by 2 bases; junction bases not matched to a gene: 7. The V gene's germline CDR1 is MDHEN and CDR2 SYDVKM. The CDR3 loop spans 17 amino acids. The full variable domain, its missing parts supplied by reference TRBV28 and TRBJ2-5, is DVKVTQSSRYLVKRTGEKVFLECVQDMDHENMFWYRQDPGLGLRLIYFSYDVKMKEKGDIPEGYSVSREKKERFSLILESASTNQTSMYLCASSLGASGRSQETQYFGPGTRLLVL.

The chain is built from TRBV6-6 and TRBJ1-4, with D maybe TRBD1 (6 bases). The CDR3 spans 13 residues. Trimming cost V 10 bases and J 5 bases, with 14 bases left between them. Germline V gene data show CDR1 as MNHNY and CDR2 as SVGAGI (reference sequence). Written as DNA, the CDR3 is TGTGCCACCTTGGACAGTCTCAATGAAAAACTGTTTTTT. Translating it yields CATLDSLNEKLFF.

The chain employs TRBV5-1 and TRBJ2-5; D gene uncertain. The CDR3 consists of 14 residues. Germline values: CDR1 SGHRS, CDR2 YFSETQ. The V gene lost 4 bases and the J gene lost 2 bases, with 12 bases spanning the gap. Here the CDR3 DNA reads TGCGCCAGCAGCCCACACATACAACAAGAGACCCAGTACTTC. Protein: CASSPHIQQETQYF.

The V and J genes are TRBV6-5 and TRBJ1-4; 7 positions agree with TRBD1. This CDR3 region has 15 residues. Germline CDR1 reads MNHEY; CDR2 reads SVGAGI. With 6 bases clipped from V and 5 bases from J, the junction kept 9 bases outside the gene matches. The CDR3 DNA sequence: TGTGCCAGCAGCCGACGACAGGGAAGGAATGAAAAACTGTTTTTT. It translates to CASSRRQGRNEKLFF.

The V gene is TRBV5-1, the J gene TRBJ2-2; 8 positions match TRBD2. CDR1 and CDR2 (germline): SGHRS, YFSETQ. Trimming cost V 4 bases and J 7 bases; bases outside gene matches: 3. There are 13 residues in the CDR3. This chain's CDR3 is CASSPGTSGELFF. The CDR3 DNA follows: TGCGCCAGCAGCCCGGGGACTAGCGGGGAGCTGTTTTTT.

The J gene is TRBJ2-5, the V gene TRBV5-6; TRBD1 agrees at 7 bases. From germline, CDR1 is SGHDT and CDR2 YYEEEE. The CDR3 contains 15 residues. The J segment lost 1 base and the V segment lost 3 bases, leaving 6 bases of the junction unmatched. The CDR3 DNA follows: TGTGCCAGCAGCTGGACAGGACAGGTCCAAGAGACCCAGTACTTC. Translated, it gives CASSWTGQVQETQYF.

The rearrangement links TRBV5-1 to TRBJ2-3; D might be TRBD1 (6 bases). The V gene's germline CDR1 is SGHRS and CDR2 YFSETQ. This CDR3 is built from 14 residues. V lost 7 bases and J 9 bases, leaving 21 bases between the germline ends. CDR3 in amino acids: CASQTQGNSQTQYF. In DNA, the CDR3 is TGCGCCAGCCAAACCCAGGGGAATAGTCAAACGCAGTATTTT.

J is TRBJ1-4 and V is TRBV5-1; D not certain. V shed 2 bases and J shed 2 bases, with 7 bases lying between them. The CDR3 has 14 residues. CDR1 is SGHRS and CDR2 is YFSETQ in the germline V gene. As DNA, the CDR3 is TGCGCCAGCAGCTTAGACTCGACTAATGAAAAACTGTTTTTT. Translation: CASSLDSTNEKLFF.

This chain joins TRBV5-1 and TRBJ2-1; TRBD1 aligns across 7 bases. Per germline, CDR1 SGHRS and CDR2 YFSETQ. This CDR3 contains 14 residues. The trim removed 1 base at V and 9 bases at J, leaving 7 bases unmatched. CDR3 protein: CASSLSQGVVEQFF. In DNA, the CDR3 is TGCGCCAGCAGCTTGAGTCAGGGGGTGGTTGAGCAGTTCTTC.

V and J are TRBV18 and TRBJ2-4; D gene ambiguous. The CDR3 covers 17 residues. V lost 0 bases and J 5 bases, leaving 17 bases between the germline ends. Per the germline V gene, CDR1 is KGHSH and CDR2 is LQKENI. The CDR3 region is CASSPPVKVSRQNIQYF. The CDR3 coding sequence is TGTGCCAGCTCACCACCGGTAAAGGTATCTAGGCAAAACATTCAGTACTTC.

CDR3 DNA: TGTGCCAGCAGCGGAGGGACAGGGGGTGGCTATGGCTACACCTTC. This gives the protein CASSGGTGGGYGYTF. V and J are TRBV7-9 and TRBJ1-2; 11 bases are a match to TRBD1. Germline loops: CDR1 SEHNR, CDR2 FQNEAQ (reference sequence). CDR3 size: 15 residues. Trimming cost V 5 bases and J 4 bases; bases outside gene matches: 6.

This clone appeared once. The rearrangement uses TRBV19 and TRBJ1-1, with a possible D match to TRBD1 (6 bases). Germline CDR1 is LNHDA and CDR2 is SQIVND (reference sequence). Trimming pared 5 bases from V and 3 bases from J, leaving 7 bases between. The CDR3 has 12 amino acids. Here the CDR3 DNA reads TGTGCCAGTAGTCACAGGGACACTGAAGCTTTCTTT. Its protein is CASSHRDTEAFF.

As for this clone: An end of the junction does not agree with germline; a read error may underlie this. The V gene is TRBV30, the J gene TRBJ1-2; D is perhaps TRBD1 (5 bases). The CDR3 is made up of 14 amino acids. Germline loops: CDR1 GTSNPN, CDR2 SVGIG (reference sequence). CDR3 sequence (DNA): TGTGCCTGGAGCGCAAGGCTAGGGGACTACGGCTACACCTTC. Protein: CAWSARLGDYGYTF. Full variable domain (missing parts from reference TRBV30 and TRBJ1-2): SQTIHQWPATLVQPVGSPLSLECTVEGTSNPNLYWYRQAAGRGLQLLFYSVGIGQISSEVPQNLSASRPQDRQFILSSKKLLLSDSGFYLCAWSARLGDYGYTFGSGTRLTVV.

V usage is TRBV29-1 and J usage is TRBJ1-3; weak D call: TRBD1 (5 bases). Deletions cut 7 bases from V and 0 bases from J, with 13 bases between. The CDR3 is 14 amino acids. CDR1 is SQVTM, CDR2 ANQGSEA, per germline. This CDR3 reads CSAHAGVSGNTIYF. The CDR3 DNA follows: TGCAGCGCCCATGCGGGGGTCTCTGGAAACACCATATATTTT.

The genes are TRBV6-6 and TRBJ1-4, with D maybe TRBD1 (6 bases). This CDR3 has 16 amino acids. V shed 0 bases and J shed 2 bases, with 10 bases lying between them. Germline V gene lookup returns CDR1 MNHNY and CDR2 SVGAGI (reference sequence). This chain's CDR3 is CASSYSRTDTNEKLFF. The CDR3 nucleotides are TGTGCCAGCAGTTACTCTCGGACAGACACTAATGAAAAACTGTTTTTT.

The genes are TRBV7-9 and TRBJ1-2; D unresolved. The V and J ends lost 0 bases and 6 bases respectively, with 8 bases between them. The CDR3 covers 13 residues. The germline V gene has CDR1 SEHNR and CDR2 FQNEAQ (reference sequence). This CDR3 reads CASSLAAGNGYTF. CDR3 nucleotide sequence: TGTGCCAGCAGCTTAGCCGCGGGGAATGGCTACACCTTC.

The rearrangement joins TRBV2 to TRBJ2-7; 10 bases match TRBD1. Losses at the gene ends were 9 bases for V and 3 bases for J; bases not matched to a gene: 5. This CDR3 region has 13 residues. The germline V gene encodes CDR1 SNHLY and CDR2 FYNNEI. CDR3 nucleotides: TGTGCCAGAGGACAGGGGGTAAACTACGAGCAGTACTTC. Its translation: CARGQGVNYEQYF.

The rearrangement links TRBV6-5 to TRBJ2-7; 8 positions match TRBD1. CDR3 length: 15 residues. V gave up 2 bases and J gave up 3 bases; unmatched junction bases: 6. In germline, CDR1 is MNHEY, CDR2 SVGAGI. The CDR3 coding sequence is TGTGCCAGCAGTTACGGGTCAGGGGGCAACTACGAGCAGTACTTC. Translation: CASSYGSGGNYEQYF.

The chain joins TRBV28 to TRBJ2-4, with TRBD2 identical over 14 bases. The germline CDR1 and CDR2 sequences are MDHEN and SYDVKM. With V trimmed by 10 bases and J by 1 base, 15 bases remained unmatched. The CDR3 contains 19 residues. The CDR3 bases are TGTGCCACCGCCGGGACTAGCGGGAGTTGGGTCCGGGCCAAAAACATTCAGTACTTC. Translated: CATAGTSGSWVRAKNIQYF.

The rearrangement links TRBV6-1 to TRBJ2-6, with 8 bases fitting TRBD2. This CDR3 is built from 14 residues. V lost 10 bases to trimming and J lost 2 bases; unmatched junction nucleotides: 4. Germline CDR1 is MNHNS and CDR2 is SASEGT. The CDR3 loop reads CATRGGTGANVLTF. DNA for the CDR3: TGTGCCACCCGGGGGGGGACTGGGGCCAACGTCCTGACTTTC.

This chain uses TRBV18 with TRBJ1-4, with TRBD1 matching 7 bases. The CDR3 consists of 15 residues. The V gene's germline CDR1 is KGHSH and CDR2 LQKENI. V shed 3 bases and J 3 bases; nucleotides not matched to a gene: 4. In DNA form, the CDR3 reads TGTGCCAGCTCACCCGGGGACAGACCTAATGAAAAACTGTTTTTT. It translates to CASSPGDRPNEKLFF.

The chain links TRBV5-1 to TRBJ2-7; TRBD1 is a possible D gene (6 bases). Trimming left V 4 bases short and J 2 bases short, with 16 bases between. This CDR3 has 15 amino acids. The germline V gene has CDR1 SGHRS and CDR2 YFSETQ. The CDR3 coding sequence is TGCGCCAGCAGCCCACCCTCAGGGGCCGCCTACGAGCAGTACTTC. Amino acids: CASSPPSGAAYEQYF.

V gene TRBV7-2 combines with J gene TRBJ2-1; D possibly corresponds to TRBD1 (6 bases). CDR1 is SGHTA and CDR2 is FQGNSA in the germline V gene. The CDR3 has 15 amino acids. V was cut by 1 base and J by 7 bases, with 14 bases left in between. CDR3 bases: TGTGCCAGCAGCTTAGTGGGCAGGGGACCGAATGAGCAGTTCTTC. Protein product: CASSLVGRGPNEQFF. Full variable domain (remainder filled in from reference TRBV7-2 and TRBJ2-1): GAGVSQSPSNKVTEKGKDVELRCDPISGHTALYWYRQSLGQGLEFLIYFQGNSAPDKSGLPSDRFSAERTGGSVSTLTIQRTQQEDSAVYLCASSLVGRGPNEQFFGPGTRLTVL.

This chain joins TRBV27 and TRBJ1-2; D unclear. The V gene lost 0 bases and the J gene lost 5 bases, with 10 bases spanning the gap. The germline CDR1 and CDR2 sequences are MNHEY and SMNVEV (reference sequence). This CDR3 region has 14 residues. The CDR3, as DNA: TGTGCCAGCAGTTTATCAGGCGGTGATTATGGCTACACCTTC. It is translated as CASSLSGGDYGYTF.

The chain carries TRBV18 and TRBJ1-2; TRBD1 agrees at 9 bases. CDR1 and CDR2 from the germline V gene are KGHSH and LQKENI. The CDR3 has 16 amino acids. Unmatched junction bases numbered 7, after V lost 1 base and J lost 4 bases. This chain's CDR3 is CASSPRWTGDAYGYTF. Here the CDR3 DNA reads TGTGCCAGCTCACCACGATGGACAGGGGACGCCTATGGCTACACCTTC.

The chain carries TRBV6-5 and TRBJ2-3, with a possible D match to TRBD1 (5 bases). The CDR3 has 16 residues. In germline, CDR1 is MNHEY, CDR2 SVGAGI. V lost 1 base and J 0 bases, leaving 11 bases between the germline ends. Here the CDR3 DNA reads TGTGCCAGCAGTTACTTACAGGCCCTTAGCACAGATACGCAGTATTTT. Protein sequence: CASSYLQALSTDTQYF.

This rearrangement joins TRBV13 to TRBJ2-1; 8 nucleotides line up with TRBD2. Germline V gene lookup returns CDR1 PRHDT and CDR2 FYEKMQ (reference sequence). J was trimmed by 0 bases and V by 2 bases; bases with no gene match: 3. This CDR3 is built from 16 residues. CDR3 loop: CASSLLAGSSYNEQFF. Written as DNA, the CDR3 is TGTGCCAGCAGCTTATTAGCGGGGAGCTCCTACAATGAGCAGTTCTTC.

The J gene is TRBJ1-5, the V gene TRBV28; 7 bases fit TRBD1. Germline CDR1 is MDHEN and CDR2 is SYDVKM. V was pared by 6 bases and J by 2 bases, with 10 bases of the junction left unmatched. CDR3 length equals 16 residues. The chain's CDR3 is CASRPSYRGGNQPQHF. CDR3 coding DNA: TGTGCCAGCAGGCCCTCTTACAGGGGTGGCAATCAGCCCCAGCATTTT. Looking up the rest from reference TRBV28 and TRBJ1-5 gives the full variable domain: DVKVTQSSRYLVKRTGEKVFLECVQDMDHENMFWYRQDPGLGLRLIYFSYDVKMKEKGDIPEGYSVSREKKERFSLILESASTNQTSMYLCASRPSYRGGNQPQHFGDGTRLSIL.

The rearrangement links TRBV7-9 to TRBJ2-4, with D perhaps matching TRBD2 (5 bases). V dropped 0 bases and J dropped 0 bases, with 12 bases sitting between them. CDR1 SEHNR and CDR2 FQNEAQ come from the germline V gene (reference sequence). CDR3 length: 17 amino acids. The CDR3 DNA sequence: TGTGCCAGCAGCTTAGCGCCAGTACGGGGAGCCAAAAACATTCAGTACTTC. The encoded protein is CASSLAPVRGAKNIQYF.